This T cell receptor (beta chain) was obtained from a study of blood T cells in healthy people across ages. General observations from the study: The unknown donor CMV status may have confounded expanded clonotype changes.

Donors were systemically healthy Caucasian individuals from Russia aged roughly 6 to 100 years. About this clonotype itself: The antigen remains unidentified.

The CDR3 runs to 15 residues. Trimming took 4 bases from V and 7 from J; bases not matched to a gene: 11. The germline V gene has CDR1 SGHTA and CDR2 FQGNSA. Primers used in a second PCR of about 6 to 11 cycles were a sample-barcoded 5' primer and a J-beta primer mix. One entry per CDR3 protein results from TCRdb running MiXCR on the 5' RACE reads. Of 550,000 to 750,000 distinct CDR3 sequences in the sample, around 21% were seen once. This chain uses TRBV7-2 with TRBJ1-2, with 8 bases that match TRBD1. The sequencing input was blood. The sequence was collected from a man aged 65 to 79 in good health. Here the CDR3 reads CASSSGGSGGVGYTF. The DNA for the CDR3 is TGTGCCAGCAGCTCAGGGGGCTCAGGAGGAGTTGGCTACACCTTC. Full variable domain (remainder filled in from reference TRBV7-2 and TRBJ1-2): GAGVSQSPSNKVTEKGKDVELRCDPISGHTALYWYRQSLGQGLEFLIYFQGNSAPDKSGLPSDRFSAERTGGSVSTLTIQRTQQEDSAVYLCASSSGGSGGVGYTFGSGTRLTVV.